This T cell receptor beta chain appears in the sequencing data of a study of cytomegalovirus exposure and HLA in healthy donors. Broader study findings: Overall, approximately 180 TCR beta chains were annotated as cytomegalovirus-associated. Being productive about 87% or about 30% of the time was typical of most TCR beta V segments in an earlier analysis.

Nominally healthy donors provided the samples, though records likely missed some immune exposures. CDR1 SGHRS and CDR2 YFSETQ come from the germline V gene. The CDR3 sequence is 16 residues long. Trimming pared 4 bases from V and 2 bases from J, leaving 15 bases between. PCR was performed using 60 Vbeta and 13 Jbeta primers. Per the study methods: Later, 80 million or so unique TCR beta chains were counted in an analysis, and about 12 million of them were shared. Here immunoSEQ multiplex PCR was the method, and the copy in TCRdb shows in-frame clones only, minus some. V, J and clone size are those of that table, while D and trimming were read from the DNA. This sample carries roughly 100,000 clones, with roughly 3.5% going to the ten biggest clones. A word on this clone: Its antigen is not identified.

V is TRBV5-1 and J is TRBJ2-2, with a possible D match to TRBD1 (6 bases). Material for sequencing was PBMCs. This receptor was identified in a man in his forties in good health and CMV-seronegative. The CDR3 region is CASSRSAGANTGELFF. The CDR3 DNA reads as TGCGCCAGCAGCAGGTCGGCAGGGGCTAACACCGGGGAGCTGTTTTTT.